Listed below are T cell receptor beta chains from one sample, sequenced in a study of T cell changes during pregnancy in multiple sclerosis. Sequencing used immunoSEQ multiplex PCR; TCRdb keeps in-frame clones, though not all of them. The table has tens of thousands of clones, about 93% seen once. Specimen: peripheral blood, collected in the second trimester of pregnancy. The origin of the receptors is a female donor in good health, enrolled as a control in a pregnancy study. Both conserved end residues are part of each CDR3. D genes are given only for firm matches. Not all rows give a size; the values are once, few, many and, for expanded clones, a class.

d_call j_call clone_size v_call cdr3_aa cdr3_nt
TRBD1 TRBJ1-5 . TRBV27 CASSFSGTGGNQPQHF TGTGCCAGCAGTTTCTCCGGGACAGGCGGCAATCAGCCCCAGCATTTT
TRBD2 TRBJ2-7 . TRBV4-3 CASSQGAGNLYEQYF TGCGCCAGCAGCCAAGGAGCGGGGAACCTCTACGAGCAGTACTTC
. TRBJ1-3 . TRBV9 CASSVQGYVSGNTIYF TGTGCCAGCAGCGTACAGGGTTATGTTTCTGGAAACACCATATATTTT
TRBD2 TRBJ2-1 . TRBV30 CAWSPGITSGGNNEQFF TGTGCCTGGAGTCCCGGAATCACTAGCGGGGGGAACAATGAGCAGTTCTTC
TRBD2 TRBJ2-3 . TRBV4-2 CASSAASGGDTDTQYF TGTGCCAGCAGCGCCGCTAGCGGGGGGGACACAGATACGCAGTATTTT
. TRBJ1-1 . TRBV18 CASSPAGGASTEAFF TGTGCCAGCTCACCCGCGGGGGGCGCAAGCACTGAAGCTTTCTTT
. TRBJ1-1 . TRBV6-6 CASRLRSTEAFF TGTGCCAGCAGATTACGGAGCACTGAAGCTTTCTTT
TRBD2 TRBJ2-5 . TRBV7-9 CASSPSGGRETQYF TGTGCCAGCAGCCCCTCGGGAGGAAGGGAGACCCAGTACTTC
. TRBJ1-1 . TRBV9 CASSAVHGGRGSAEAFF TGTGCCAGCAGTGCAGTACATGGTGGGCGGGGGAGCGCTGAAGCTTTCTTT
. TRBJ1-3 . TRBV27 CASSRQGTGNTIYF TGTGCCAGCAGTCGGCAGGGTACTGGAAACACCATATATTTT
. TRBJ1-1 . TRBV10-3 CAISGYEVRNTEAFF TGTGCCATCAGTGGCTATGAGGTTCGGAACACTGAAGCTTTCTTT
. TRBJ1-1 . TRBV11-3 CASSTRDRNTEAFF TGTGCCAGCAGCACCCGGGATAGGAACACTGAAGCTTTCTTT
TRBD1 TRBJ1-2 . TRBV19 CASRPAGQGNYGYTF TGTGCCAGTAGACCTGCGGGACAGGGGAACTATGGCTACACCTTC
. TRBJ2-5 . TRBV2 CAILLFVVESQETQYF TGTGCCATCCTGCTATTCGTAGTGGAGTCCCAAGAGACCCAGTACTTC
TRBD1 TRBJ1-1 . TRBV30 CAWSLGQGGTEAFF TGTGCCTGGAGTCTTGGACAGGGTGGCACTGAAGCTTTCTTT
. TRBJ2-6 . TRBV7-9 CASSFIIGEAGANVLTF TGTGCCAGCAGCTTCATAATCGGGGAGGCTGGGGCCAACGTCCTGACTTTC
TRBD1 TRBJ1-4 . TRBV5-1 CASSFGQGGGNEKLFF TGCGCCAGCAGCTTTGGACAGGGGGGGGGTAATGAAAAACTGTTTTTT
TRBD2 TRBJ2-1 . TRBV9 CASSVVGASGGDNEQFF TGTGCCAGCAGCGTAGTAGGAGCTAGCGGGGGGGACAATGAGCAGTTCTTC
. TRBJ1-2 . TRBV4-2 CASSQVRDYGYTF TGTGCCAGCAGCCAAGTACGCGACTATGGCTACACCTTC
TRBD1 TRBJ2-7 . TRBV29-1 CSVEGGDRGGEQYF TGCAGCGTTGAAGGCGGAGACAGGGGTGGCGAGCAGTACTTC
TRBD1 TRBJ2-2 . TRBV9 CASSPTGTNTGELFF TGTGCCAGCAGCCCGACAGGGACGAACACCGGGGAGCTGTTTTTT
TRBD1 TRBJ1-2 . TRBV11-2 CASNLGGADYGYTF TGTGCCAGCAACTTAGGGGGCGCCGACTATGGCTACACCTTC
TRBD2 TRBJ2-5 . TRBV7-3 CASSLQRGGGETQYF TGTGCCAGCAGCTTACAGCGGGGGGGCGGAGAGACCCAGTACTTC
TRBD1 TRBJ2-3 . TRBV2 CASSVDRAPSSSSTDTQYF TGTGCCAGCAGCGTTGACAGGGCTCCCAGCTCCTCTAGCACAGATACGCAGTATTTT
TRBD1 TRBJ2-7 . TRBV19 CASSQGAIEQYF TGTGCCAGTAGCCAGGGGGCGATTGAGCAGTACTTC
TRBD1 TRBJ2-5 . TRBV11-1 CASSLSGGGETQYF TGTGCCAGCAGCTTATCAGGGGGCGGTGAGACCCAGTACTTC
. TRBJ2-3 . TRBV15 CAPGLQGPDGDTDTQYF TGTGCCCCAGGACTTCAGGGGCCGGACGGAGACACAGATACGCAGTATTTT
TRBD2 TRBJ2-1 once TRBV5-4 CASSLEGGGVNEQFF TGTGCCAGCAGCTTGGAAGGCGGGGGGGTTAATGAGCAGTTCTTC
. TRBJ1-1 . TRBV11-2 CASSPRTSLNTEAFF TGTGCCAGCAGCCCAAGGACTTCCCTGAACACTGAAGCTTTCTTT
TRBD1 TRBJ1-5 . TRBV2 CASSVSQGADQPQHF TGTGCCAGCAGTGTTAGTCAGGGGGCGGATCAGCCCCAGCATTTT
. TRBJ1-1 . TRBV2 CATQGNTEAFF TGTGCCACACAGGGGAACACTGAAGCTTTCTTT
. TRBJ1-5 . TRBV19 CASRGGSNQPQHF TGTGCCAGCAGAGGGGGTAGCAATCAGCCCCAGCATTTT
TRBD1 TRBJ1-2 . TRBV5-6 CASSPGTGEGYTF TGTGCCAGCAGCCCCGGGACAGGGGAAGGCTACACCTTC
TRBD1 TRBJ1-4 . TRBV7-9 CASSPPTGGNEKLFF TGTGCCAGCAGCCCACCGACAGGGGGAAATGAAAAACTGTTTTTT
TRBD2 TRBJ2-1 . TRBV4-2 CASSQEGTSGGTYNEQFF TGTGCCAGCAGCCAAGAGGGGACTAGCGGGGGAACCTACAATGAGCAGTTCTTC
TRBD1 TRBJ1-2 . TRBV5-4 CASSLVTGGDGYTF TGTGCCAGCAGCTTGGTAACAGGGGGGGATGGCTACACCTTC
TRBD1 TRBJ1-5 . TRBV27 CASSPLADRGYQPQHF TGTGCCAGCAGCCCCCTGGCGGACAGGGGATATCAGCCCCAGCATTTT
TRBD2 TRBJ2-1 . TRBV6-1 CASSATSGGADEQFF TGTGCCAGCAGTGCGACTAGCGGGGGGGCCGATGAGCAGTTCTTC
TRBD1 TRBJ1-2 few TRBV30 CAWSTRGLVNYGYTF TGTGCCTGGAGCACCAGGGGGTTAGTAAACTATGGCTACACCTTC
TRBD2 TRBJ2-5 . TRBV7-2 CASSLTSGGQETQYF TGTGCCAGCAGTTTGACTAGCGGGGGCCAAGAGACCCAGTACTTC
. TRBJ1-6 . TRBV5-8 CASSLSSGNSPLHF TGTGCCAGCAGCTTGTCCAGCGGTAATTCACCCCTCCACTTT
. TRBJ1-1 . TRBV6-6 CASSYEGLTEAFF TGTGCCAGCAGTTACGAGGGCCTCACTGAAGCTTTCTTT
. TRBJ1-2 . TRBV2 CASCWSNYGYTF TGTGCCAGCTGTTGGAGTAACTATGGCTACACCTTC
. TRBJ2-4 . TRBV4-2 CAGSPGLGNIQYF TGTGCCGGCAGCCCGGGACTCGGAAACATTCAGTACTTC
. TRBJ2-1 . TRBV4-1 CASSSPGAGRYNEQFF TGCGCCAGCAGCTCGCCGGGAGCGGGCCGCTACAATGAGCAGTTCTTC
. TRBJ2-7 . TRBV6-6 CASSSARDGEQYF TGTGCCAGCAGTTCAGCCAGGGATGGGGAGCAGTACTTC
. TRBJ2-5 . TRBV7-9 CASSSGPSHQETQYF TGTGCCAGCAGCTCTGGGCCGAGCCACCAAGAGACCCAGTACTTC
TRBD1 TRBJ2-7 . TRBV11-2 CASSSYRGRSYEQYF TGTGCCAGCAGCTCTTACAGGGGTAGGTCCTACGAGCAGTACTTC
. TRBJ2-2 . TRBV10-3 CVTSDEANTGELFF TGTGTCACCTCAGATGAGGCGAACACCGGGGAGCTGTTTTTT
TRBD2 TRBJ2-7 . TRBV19 CASRGLAGNSYEQYF TGTGCCAGTAGGGGACTAGCGGGGAACTCCTACGAGCAGTACTTC
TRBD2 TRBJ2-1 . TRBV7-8 CASRPSGRGGSYNEQFF TGTGCCAGCCGACCAAGTGGGCGGGGGGGGTCCTACAATGAGCAGTTCTTC
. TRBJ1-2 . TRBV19 CASTIGRGDGGYTF TGTGCCAGTACCATCGGAAGGGGCGATGGTGGCTACACCTTC
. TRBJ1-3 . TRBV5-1 CASSVTGRGNTIYF TGCGCCAGCAGCGTGACAGGTCGCGGAAACACCATATATTTT
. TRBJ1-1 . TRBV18 CASSPTGGDTEAFF TGTGCCAGCTCACCGACGGGAGGGGACACTGAAGCTTTCTTT
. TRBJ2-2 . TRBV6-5 CASSNDRNTGELFF TGTGCCAGCAGTAACGACAGGAACACCGGGGAGCTGTTTTTT
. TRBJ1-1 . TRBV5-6 CASSSGGAEAFF TGTGCCAGCAGCTCCGGAGGGGCTGAAGCTTTCTTT
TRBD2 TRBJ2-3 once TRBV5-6 CASSFFSGTKADTQYF TGTGCCAGCAGCTTTTTTAGCGGGACGAAGGCAGATACGCAGTATTTT
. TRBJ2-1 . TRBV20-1 CSARNEEQFF TGCAGTGCCAGGAATGAGGAGCAGTTCTTC
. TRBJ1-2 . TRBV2 CASSGGWGVGGYTF TGTGCCAGCAGTGGGGGCTGGGGCGTCGGTGGCTACACCTTC